Listed below are T cell receptor beta chains from one sample, sequenced in a study of blood T cell repertoires in COVID-19. The data were produced by immunoSEQ multiplex PCR, yet TCRdb's version contains in-frame clones alone and is incomplete. The sample holds 210,000 or so clones, roughly nine tenths seen once. Sequencing was done on a sample of PBMCs or T cells enriched from blood (not recorded which). Receptors originate from a woman in her forties or fifties in a cohort exposed to, infected with or recovered from COVID-19 (not recorded which). Each CDR3 is given with its conserved first and last residue. The order of the fields is D gene, clone size, J gene, V gene, CDR3 protein, CDR3 DNA. A D gene is named only where the DNA matches it firmly. Some rows mark clone size as missing; the rest say once, few, many or name a class of expanded clone.

d_gene: TRBD2; abundance: NA; j_gene: TRBJ2-2; v_gene: TRBV7-2; CDR3aa: CASSPAGGSGELFF; CDR3nt: TGTGCCAGCAGCCCAGCGGGGGGAAGCGGGGAGCTGTTTTTT
d_gene: TRBD2; abundance: few; j_gene: TRBJ2-1; v_gene: TRBV4-3; CDR3aa: CASSQEYGRAAAYNEQFF; CDR3nt: TGCGCCAGCAGCCAAGAGTATGGGAGGGCTGCTGCCTACAATGAGCAGTTCTTC
d_gene: NA; abundance: NA; j_gene: TRBJ1-6; v_gene: TRBV18; CDR3aa: CASSPELQNNSPLHF; CDR3nt: TGTGCCAGCTCACCTGAATTACAGAATAATTCACCCCTCCACTTT
d_gene: TRBD2; abundance: NA; j_gene: TRBJ2-3; v_gene: TRBV7-3; CDR3aa: CASSIDRAGRVQYF; CDR3nt: TGTGCCAGCAGCATAGATAGGGCAGGGAGGGTGCAGTATTTT
d_gene: TRBD2; abundance: NA; j_gene: TRBJ2-3; v_gene: TRBV3-1/TRBV3-2; CDR3aa: CASSPPLGGLAGPTDTQYF; CDR3nt: TGTGCCAGCAGCCCGCCCCTGGGGGGACTAGCGGGGCCCACAGATACGCAGTATTTT
d_gene: NA; abundance: NA; j_gene: TRBJ1-1; v_gene: TRBV5-8; CDR3aa: CASSLYLRGTEAFF; CDR3nt: TGTGCCAGCAGCTTGTATCTAAGGGGGACTGAAGCTTTCTTT
d_gene: NA; abundance: NA; j_gene: TRBJ1-2; v_gene: TRBV28; CDR3aa: CASRNTDRNYGYTF; CDR3nt: TGTGCCAGCAGGAATACCGACAGGAATTATGGCTACACCTTC
d_gene: TRBD1; abundance: NA; j_gene: TRBJ1-1; v_gene: TRBV7-9; CDR3aa: CAASGQGNTEAFF; CDR3nt: TGTGCCGCCTCGGGACAGGGGAACACTGAAGCTTTCTTT
d_gene: NA; abundance: NA; j_gene: TRBJ2-5; v_gene: TRBV9; CDR3aa: CASSVGQIQETQYF; CDR3nt: TGTGCCAGCAGCGTAGGTCAGATTCAAGAGACCCAGTACTTC
d_gene: TRBD1; abundance: NA; j_gene: TRBJ1-4; v_gene: TRBV5-4; CDR3aa: CASSLSGQGNEKLFF; CDR3nt: TGTGCCAGCAGCTTGTCGGGACAGGGCAATGAAAAACTGTTTTTT
d_gene: TRBD1; abundance: NA; j_gene: TRBJ1-1; v_gene: TRBV7-2; CDR3aa: CASSQRQGGLEAFF; CDR3nt: TGTGCCAGCAGCCAGCGACAGGGGGGGCTTGAAGCTTTCTTT
d_gene: NA; abundance: NA; j_gene: TRBJ2-7; v_gene: TRBV7-8; CDR3aa: CASSHGGGETYEQYF; CDR3nt: TGTGCCAGCAGCCACGGGGGAGGAGAAACCTACGAGCAGTACTTC
d_gene: TRBD2; abundance: NA; j_gene: TRBJ2-2; v_gene: TRBV4-2; CDR3aa: CASSRASGGLRNTGELFF; CDR3nt: TGTGCCAGCAGCCGGGCTAGCGGGGGCCTAAGGAACACCGGGGAGCTGTTTTTT
d_gene: NA; abundance: NA; j_gene: TRBJ2-4; v_gene: TRBV28; CDR3aa: CASSLLPEYIQYF; CDR3nt: TGTGCCAGCAGTTTACTCCCCGAGTACATTCAGTACTTC
d_gene: TRBD2; abundance: NA; j_gene: TRBJ2-6; v_gene: TRBV3-1/TRBV3-2; CDR3aa: CASSQQGGDYSGANVLTF; CDR3nt: TGTGCCAGCAGCCAACAGGGCGGGGACTATTCTGGGGCCAACGTCCTGACTTTC
d_gene: TRBD1; abundance: NA; j_gene: TRBJ1-1; v_gene: TRBV6-5; CDR3aa: CATRQGAMGTEAFF; CDR3nt: TGTGCCACCAGACAGGGGGCGATGGGAACTGAAGCTTTCTTT
d_gene: NA; abundance: NA; j_gene: TRBJ1-2; v_gene: TRBV19; CDR3aa: CASSILGDQGFDGYTF; CDR3nt: TGTGCCAGTAGTATTCTCGGGGATCAGGGGTTCGATGGCTACACCTTC
d_gene: TRBD2; abundance: NA; j_gene: TRBJ2-5; v_gene: TRBV7-2; CDR3aa: CASTRGGRGETQYF; CDR3nt: TGTGCCAGCACGCGGGGAGGGCGGGGTGAGACCCAGTACTTC
d_gene: TRBD1; abundance: NA; j_gene: TRBJ1-2; v_gene: TRBV6-2/TRBV6-3; CDR3aa: CASSPLQGAYSYGYTF; CDR3nt: TGTGCCAGCAGCCCTCTCCAGGGGGCGTATTCCTATGGCTACACCTTC
d_gene: NA; abundance: NA; j_gene: TRBJ1-1; v_gene: TRBV7-2; CDR3aa: CASRLRGSPTEAFF; CDR3nt: TGTGCCAGCAGGTTAAGGGGTAGTCCCACTGAAGCTTTCTTT
d_gene: TRBD2; abundance: NA; j_gene: TRBJ2-1; v_gene: TRBV3-1/TRBV3-2; CDR3aa: CASSPTLFRKFKRGGFYNEQFF; CDR3nt: TGTGCCAGCAGCCCCACCTTGTTCCGAAAGTTTAAGCGGGGGGGATTCTACAATGAGCAGTTCTTC